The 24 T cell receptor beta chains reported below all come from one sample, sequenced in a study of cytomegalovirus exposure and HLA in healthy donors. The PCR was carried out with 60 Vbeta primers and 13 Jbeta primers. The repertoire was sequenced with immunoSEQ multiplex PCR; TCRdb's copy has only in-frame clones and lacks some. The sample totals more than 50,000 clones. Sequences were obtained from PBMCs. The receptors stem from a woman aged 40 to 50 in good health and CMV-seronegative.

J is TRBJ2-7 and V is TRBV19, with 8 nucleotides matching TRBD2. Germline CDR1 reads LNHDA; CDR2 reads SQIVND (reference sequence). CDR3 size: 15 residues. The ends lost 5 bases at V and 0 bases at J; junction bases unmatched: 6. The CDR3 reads CASSLSGTSSYEQYF. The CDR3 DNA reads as TGTGCCAGTAGTCTTAGCGGGACTAGCTCCTACGAGCAGTACTTC.

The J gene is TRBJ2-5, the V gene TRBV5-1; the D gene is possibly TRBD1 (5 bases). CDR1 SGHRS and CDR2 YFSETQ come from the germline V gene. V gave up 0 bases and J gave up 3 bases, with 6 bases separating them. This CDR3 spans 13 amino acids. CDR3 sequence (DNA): TGCGCCAGCAGCTTGGGGACAAAAGAGACCCAGTACTTC. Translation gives CASSLGTKETQYF.

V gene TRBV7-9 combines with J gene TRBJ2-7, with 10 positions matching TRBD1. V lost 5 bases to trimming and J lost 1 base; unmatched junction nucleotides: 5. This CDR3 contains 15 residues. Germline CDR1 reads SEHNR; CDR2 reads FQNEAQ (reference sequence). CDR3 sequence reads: CASSPGQGLSYEQYF. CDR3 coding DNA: TGTGCCAGCAGCCCGGGACAGGGGCTATCCTACGAGCAGTACTTC.

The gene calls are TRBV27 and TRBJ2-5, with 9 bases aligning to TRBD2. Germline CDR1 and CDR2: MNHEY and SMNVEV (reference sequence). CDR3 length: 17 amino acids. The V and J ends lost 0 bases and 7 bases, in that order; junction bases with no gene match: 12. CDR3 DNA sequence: TGTGCCAGCAGTTTATCGACGGCTAGCGGGATAAGGGGGACCCAGTACTTC. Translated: CASSLSTASGIRGTQYF.

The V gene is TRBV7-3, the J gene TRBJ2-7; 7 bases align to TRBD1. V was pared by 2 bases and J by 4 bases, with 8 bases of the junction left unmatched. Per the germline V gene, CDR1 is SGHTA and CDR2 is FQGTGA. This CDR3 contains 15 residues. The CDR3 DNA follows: TGTGCCAGCAGCTTATCGTCAGGGGGTGGTTACGAGCAGTACTTC. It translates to CASSLSSGGGYEQYF. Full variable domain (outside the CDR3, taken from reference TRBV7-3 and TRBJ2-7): GAGVSQTPSNKVTEKGKYVELRCDPISGHTALYWYRQSLGQGPEFLIYFQGTGAADDSGLPNDRFFAVRPEGSVSTLKIQRTERGDSAVYLCASSLSSGGGYEQYFGPGTRLTVT.

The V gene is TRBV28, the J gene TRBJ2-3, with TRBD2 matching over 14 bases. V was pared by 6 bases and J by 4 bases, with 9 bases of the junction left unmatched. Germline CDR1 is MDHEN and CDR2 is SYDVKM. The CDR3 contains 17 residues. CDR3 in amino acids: CASRGTSGSGAADTQYF. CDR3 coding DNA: TGTGCCAGCAGGGGGACTAGCGGGAGCGGGGCGGCAGATACGCAGTATTTT.

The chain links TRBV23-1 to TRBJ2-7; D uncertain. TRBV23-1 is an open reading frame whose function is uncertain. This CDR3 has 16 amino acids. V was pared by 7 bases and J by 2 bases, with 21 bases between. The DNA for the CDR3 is TGCGCCAGCAAGCAACCCCACTTAATTCCCGCCTACGAGCAGTACTTC. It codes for CASKQPHLIPAYEQYF.

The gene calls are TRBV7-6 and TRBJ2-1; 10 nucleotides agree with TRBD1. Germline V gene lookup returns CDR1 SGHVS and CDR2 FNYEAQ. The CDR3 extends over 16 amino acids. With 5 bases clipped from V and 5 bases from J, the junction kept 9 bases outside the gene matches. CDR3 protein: CASSAGQGVSDNEQFF. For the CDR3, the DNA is TGTGCCAGCAGCGCAGGACAGGGGGTTTCCGACAATGAGCAGTTCTTC.

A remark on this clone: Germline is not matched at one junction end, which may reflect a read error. The DNA of the CDR3 is TGTGCCAGCTCCCCTAGCGAGAGCTCCGACAATGAGCAGTTCTTC. This sequence encodes CASSPSESSDNEQFF. This chain connects TRBV18 to TRBJ2-1; tentatively, D is TRBD2 (6 bases). Germline V gene sequence: CDR1 KGHSH, CDR2 LQKENI. The CDR3 extends over 15 amino acids.

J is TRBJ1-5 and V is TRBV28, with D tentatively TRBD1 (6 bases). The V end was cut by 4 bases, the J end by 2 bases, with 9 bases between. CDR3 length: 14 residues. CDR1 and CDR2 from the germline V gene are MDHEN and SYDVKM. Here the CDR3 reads CASSSSGGNQPQHF. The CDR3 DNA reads TGTGCCAGCAGTTCATCAGGGGGCAATCAGCCCCAGCATTTT.

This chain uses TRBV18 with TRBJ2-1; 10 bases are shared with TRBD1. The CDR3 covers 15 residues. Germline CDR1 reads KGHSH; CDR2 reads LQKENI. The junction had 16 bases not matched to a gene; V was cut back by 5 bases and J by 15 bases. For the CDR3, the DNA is TGTGCCAGCTCAGCGACAGGGGGCGCGGGAATTATTCGGTTCTTC. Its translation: CASSATGGAGIIRFF.

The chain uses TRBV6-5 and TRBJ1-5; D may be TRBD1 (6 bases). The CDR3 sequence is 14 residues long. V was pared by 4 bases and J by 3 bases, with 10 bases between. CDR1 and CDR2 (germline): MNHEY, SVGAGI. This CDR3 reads CASSSGQHNQPQHF. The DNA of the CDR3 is TGTGCCAGCAGTTCCGGACAGCACAATCAGCCCCAGCATTTT.

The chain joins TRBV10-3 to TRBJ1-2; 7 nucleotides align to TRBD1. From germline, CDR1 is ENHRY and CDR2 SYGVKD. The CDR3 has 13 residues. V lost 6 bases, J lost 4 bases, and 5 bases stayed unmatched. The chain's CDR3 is CAIRWGTVYGYTF. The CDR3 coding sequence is TGTGCCATCAGGTGGGGGACAGTCTATGGCTACACCTTC.

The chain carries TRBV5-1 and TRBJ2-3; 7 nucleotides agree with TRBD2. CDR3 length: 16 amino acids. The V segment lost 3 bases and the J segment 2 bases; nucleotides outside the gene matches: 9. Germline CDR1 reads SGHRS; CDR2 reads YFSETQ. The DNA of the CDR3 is TGCGCCAGCAGCTCGGGCAGCGGGACTAACACAGATACGCAGTATTTT. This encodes CASSSGSGTNTDTQYF.

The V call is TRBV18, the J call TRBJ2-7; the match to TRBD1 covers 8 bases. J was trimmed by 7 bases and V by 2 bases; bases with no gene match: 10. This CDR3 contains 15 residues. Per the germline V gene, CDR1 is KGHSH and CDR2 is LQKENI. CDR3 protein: CASSPAAQGAGEQYF. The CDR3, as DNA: TGTGCCAGCTCACCAGCGGCGCAGGGGGCAGGGGAGCAGTACTTC.

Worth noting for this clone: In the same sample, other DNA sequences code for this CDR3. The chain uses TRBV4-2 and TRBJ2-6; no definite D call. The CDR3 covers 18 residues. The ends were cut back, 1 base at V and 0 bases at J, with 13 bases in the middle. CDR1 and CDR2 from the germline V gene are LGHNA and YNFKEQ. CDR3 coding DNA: TGTGCCAGCAGCCAAGTTGAGCGACGGGTCTCTGGGGCCAACGTCCTGACTTTC. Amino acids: CASSQVERRVSGANVLTF.

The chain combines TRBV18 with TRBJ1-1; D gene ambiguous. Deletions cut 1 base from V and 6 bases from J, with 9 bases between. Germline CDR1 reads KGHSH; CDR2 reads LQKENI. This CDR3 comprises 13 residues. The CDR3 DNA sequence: TGTGCCAGCTCACCACATGACTACGCTGAAGCTTTCTTT. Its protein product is CASSPHDYAEAFF.

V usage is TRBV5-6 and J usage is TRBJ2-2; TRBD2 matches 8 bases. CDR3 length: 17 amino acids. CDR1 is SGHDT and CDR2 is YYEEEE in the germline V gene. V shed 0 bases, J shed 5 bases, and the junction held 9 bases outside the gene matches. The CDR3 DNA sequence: TGTGCCAGCAGCTTGGGGTTCGGCAGCGGGAGAACCGGGGAGCTGTTTTTT. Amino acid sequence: CASSLGFGSGRTGELFF.

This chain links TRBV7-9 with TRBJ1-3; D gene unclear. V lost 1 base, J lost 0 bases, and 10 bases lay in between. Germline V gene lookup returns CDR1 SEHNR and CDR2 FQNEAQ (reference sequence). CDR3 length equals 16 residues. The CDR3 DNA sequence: TGTGCCAGCAGCTTAGGCGACGTAGCCTCTGGAAACACCATATATTTT. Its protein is CASSLGDVASGNTIYF.

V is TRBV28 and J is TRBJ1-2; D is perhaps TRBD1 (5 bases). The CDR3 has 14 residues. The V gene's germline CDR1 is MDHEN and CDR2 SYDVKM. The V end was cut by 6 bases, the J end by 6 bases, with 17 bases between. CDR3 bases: TGTGCCAGCAGCCGCCCGAAAATCAGGGATGGCTACACCTTC. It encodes CASSRPKIRDGYTF.

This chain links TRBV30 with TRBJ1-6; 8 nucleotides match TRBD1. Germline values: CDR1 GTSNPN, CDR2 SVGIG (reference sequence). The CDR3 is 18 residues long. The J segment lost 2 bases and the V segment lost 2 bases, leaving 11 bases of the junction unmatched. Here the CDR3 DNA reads TGTGCCTGGAGTACCCGGACAGGGACGCCGGCCTATAATTCACCCCTCCACTTT. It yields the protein CAWSTRTGTPAYNSPLHF.

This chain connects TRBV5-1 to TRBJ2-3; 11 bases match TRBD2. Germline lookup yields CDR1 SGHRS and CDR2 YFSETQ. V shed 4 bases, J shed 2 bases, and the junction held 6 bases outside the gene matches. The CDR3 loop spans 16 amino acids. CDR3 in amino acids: CASSPGTSGTTDTQYF. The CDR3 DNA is TGCGCCAGCAGCCCCGGGACTAGCGGAACCACAGATACGCAGTATTTT.

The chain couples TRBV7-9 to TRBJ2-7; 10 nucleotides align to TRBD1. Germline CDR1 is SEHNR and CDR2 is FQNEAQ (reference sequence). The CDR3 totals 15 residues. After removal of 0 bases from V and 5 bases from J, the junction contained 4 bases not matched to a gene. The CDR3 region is CASSLAGTGADEQYF. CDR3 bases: TGTGCCAGCAGCTTAGCGGGGACAGGGGCTGACGAGCAGTACTTC.

The chain's CDR3 is CASSIGAGNTEAFF. The CDR3 DNA reads TGTGCCAGCAGCATAGGAGCGGGGAACACTGAAGCTTTCTTT. The chain carries TRBV7-2 and TRBJ1-1, with D unclear. Between the trimmed V and J ends, which lost 5 bases and 1 base, there was a span of 11 bases. Germline CDR1 and CDR2: SGHTA and FQGNSA. CDR3 length: 14 residues.